This TCR beta chain derives from a study of cytomegalovirus exposure and HLA in healthy donors. Study-wide points: Earlier results showed most TCR beta V segments being productive about 87% or about 30% of the time. The authors listed 164 TCR beta chains as cytomegalovirus-associated.

Healthy individuals who donated bone marrow served as the donors. Points on this clone: The antigen remains undetermined.

It was with 60 Vbeta and 13 Jbeta primers that the PCR ran. Assay: immunoSEQ multiplex PCR; the TCRdb copy retains only in-frame clones and omits some. The sample lists some 130,000 clones, 65% to 85% occurring once. This CDR3 comprises 15 residues. The V gene lost 3 bases and the J gene lost 1 base, with 12 bases spanning the gap. Per germline, CDR1 LNHDA and CDR2 SQIVND (reference sequence). Sequenced: PBMCs. V is TRBV19 and J is TRBJ1-1; no definite D call. This receptor was identified in a man aged 45-65 years in good health and CMV-seronegative. CDR3 amino acids: CASSIVSAQNTEAFF. CDR3 in DNA: TGTGCCAGTAGTATCGTTAGCGCTCAGAACACTGAAGCTTTCTTT.